This entry describes one TCR beta chain. Germline trimming cut 3 bases from V and 3 bases from J; bases unmatched to any gene: 9. This CDR3 spans 15 amino acids. Germline V gives CDR1 SQVTM, CDR2 ANQGSEA. Individual cDNA molecules each received unique molecular identifiers attached to them. TCRdb ran MiXCR on the 5' RACE reads and lists one entry per CDR3 protein. The table has about 49,000 distinct CDR3 sequences, roughly 6.5% seen once. This sample is part of a study of early T cells in non-severe SARS-CoV-2 infection. The sequence came from an adult who was a healthcare worker with PCR-confirmed SARS-CoV-2 infection or an uninfected control (not recorded which). V and J are TRBV29-1 and TRBJ1-1, with 8 positions matching TRBD1. Material: whole blood, obtained at baseline. CDR3 amino acids: CSVEEDREGYTEAFF. CDR3 nucleotides: TGCAGCGTTGAGGAGGACAGGGAGGGATACACTGAAGCTTTCTTT.